The 26 T cell receptor beta chains presented below share a single source sample, sequenced in a study of blood T cells in healthy people across ages. The use of a sample-barcoded 5' primer and a J-beta primer mix characterized a second PCR of about 7 to 12 cycles. A single record per CDR3 protein comes from TCRdb applying MiXCR to the 5' RACE reads. The sample holds approximately 1,700,000 distinct CDR3 sequences; about 39% are singletons and the top ten take approximately 22%. Material: blood. The receptors were gathered from a human donor in good health.

The CDR3 region has the DNA TGTGCCAGCAGCGGCGACTGGGGAAACACCATATATTTT. This gives the protein CASSGDWGNTIYF. This rearrangement joins TRBV6-2 or TRBV6-3 to TRBJ1-3; no definite D call. CDR1 is MNHEY, CDR2 SVGEGT, per germline. Trimming removed 6 bases at V and 4 bases at J, with 10 bases between. The CDR3 contains 13 residues.

This clonotype was detected many times. This chain uses TRBV6-5 with TRBJ2-5, with D maybe TRBD1 (5 bases). This CDR3 region has 12 residues. CDR1 and CDR2 from the germline V gene are MNHEY and SVGAGI. The V and J ends lost 6 bases and 1 base respectively, with 6 bases between them. The chain's CDR3 is CASRTVQETQYF. The CDR3, as DNA: TGTGCCAGCAGGACAGTCCAAGAGACCCAGTACTTC.

This clonotype was detected a few times. The chain joins TRBV12-3 or TRBV12-4 to TRBJ1-1, with TRBD1 matching 7 bases. V lost 5 bases to trimming and J lost 8 bases; unmatched junction nucleotides: 8. This CDR3 spans 13 amino acids. The CDR3 here is CASSRQGQGEAFF. The CDR3 DNA is TGTGCCAGCAGTCGACAGGGACAAGGGGAAGCTTTCTTT.

The chain uses TRBV5-5 and TRBJ1-6; 9 nucleotides line up with TRBD1. The CDR3 extends over 18 amino acids. The J segment lost 11 bases and the V segment lost 2 bases, leaving 17 bases of the junction unmatched. From germline, CDR1 is SGHKS and CDR2 YYEKEE (reference sequence). The CDR3 DNA sequence: TGTGCCAGCAGCTTCAGACGGACAGGGGTGGCCATGGGGGCACCCCTCCACTTT. Translated, it gives CASSFRRTGVAMGAPLHF.

About this clonotype: No conserved phenylalanine or tryptophan ends this CDR3, so it is likely a read error. The chain employs TRBV5-1 and TRBJ2-5; a weak D match, TRBD2 (6 bases). CDR1 and CDR2 from the germline V gene are SGHRS and YFSETQ. This CDR3 contains 14 residues. V was pared by 0 bases and J by 1 base, with 7 bases between. The CDR3: CASSLVSGQETQYI. Here the CDR3 DNA reads TGCGCCAGCAGCTTGGTTAGCGGCCAAGAGACCCAGTACATC.

This chain joins TRBV12-3 or TRBV12-4 and TRBJ2-5, with 7 bases that match TRBD1. The CDR3 is 12 amino acids. The trim removed 6 bases at V and 4 bases at J, leaving 2 bases unmatched. The CDR3 is CASSDRAETQYF. CDR3 coding DNA: TGTGCCAGCAGCGACAGGGCAGAGACCCAGTACTTC.

The rearrangement joins TRBV7-2 to TRBJ2-7; the D gene is possibly TRBD2 (6 bases). The CDR3 sequence is 16 residues long. V was pared by 3 bases and J by 0 bases, with 15 bases between. Germline V gene lookup returns CDR1 SGHTA and CDR2 FQGNSA. CDR3 nucleotide sequence: TGTGCCAGCAGCTTCCTTAGCGGCGCTAGCTCCTACGAGCAGTACTTC. This translates into CASSFLSGASSYEQYF.

This clonotype was observed once. V is TRBV7-3 and J is TRBJ2-5; tentative D call: TRBD2 (6 bases). V lost 4 bases and J 3 bases, leaving 15 bases between the germline ends. Germline CDR1 is SGHTA and CDR2 is FQGTGA. The CDR3 loop spans 15 amino acids. The CDR3 DNA reads TGTGCCAGCAGCTCCTTCGGGAGTGGGAAAGAGACCCAGTACTTC. Translated: CASSSFGSGKETQYF.

This clonotype was picked up a small number of times. The chain recombines TRBV19 with TRBJ1-2; D unresolved. Trimming took 0 bases from V and 2 from J, leaving 7 bases between them. CDR1 is LNHDA, CDR2 SQIVND, per germline (reference sequence). The CDR3 covers 14 residues. The CDR3 sequence: CASSIDLENYGYTF. The CDR3 nucleotides read TGTGCCAGTAGTATAGATCTAGAGAACTATGGCTACACCTTC.

This rearrangement joins TRBV5-1 to TRBJ2-3, with a possible D match to TRBD1 (6 bases). CDR1 and CDR2 from the germline V gene are SGHRS and YFSETQ. There are 14 residues in the CDR3. V was trimmed by 4 bases and J by 2 bases, leaving 11 bases between them. CDR3 in amino acids: CASSRQDYTDTQYF. CDR3 in DNA: TGCGCCAGCAGCAGACAGGATTACACAGATACGCAGTATTTT.

This clonotype has more than one count but fewer than ten. V usage is TRBV27 and J usage is TRBJ2-1; tentatively, D is TRBD2 (6 bases). Germline CDR1 and CDR2: MNHEY and SMNVEV (reference sequence). CDR3 length: 13 residues. The ends were cut back, 5 bases at V and 5 bases at J, with 10 bases in the middle. CDR3 protein: CASSASAHNEQFF. CDR3 sequence (DNA): TGTGCCAGCAGTGCTAGCGCTCACAATGAGCAGTTCTTC.

V gene TRBV20-1 combines with J gene TRBJ2-3; 8 bases line up with TRBD2. Trimming cost V 3 bases and J 1 base; bases outside gene matches: 9. This CDR3 is built from 16 residues. The germline V gene has CDR1 DFQATT and CDR2 SNEGSKA (reference sequence). CDR3: CSARGWGAGGTDTQYF. For the CDR3, the DNA is TGCAGTGCTAGGGGGTGGGGAGCGGGGGGCACAGATACGCAGTATTTT.

V and J are TRBV27 and TRBJ1-2; D not resolved. This CDR3 spans 15 amino acids. With 2 bases removed from V and 4 bases from J, the gap between germline ends came to 14 bases. Looked up from germline, CDR1 is MNHEY and CDR2 is SMNVEV (reference sequence). The CDR3 protein is CASSLGQDRVYGYTF. The CDR3 region has the DNA TGTGCCAGCAGTTTAGGGCAGGATAGGGTCTATGGCTACACCTTC.

This clonotype was seen a handful of times. The germline gene is not matched at one end of the junction; a read error may be the cause. This chain joins TRBV6-7 and TRBJ2-7; tentatively, D is TRBD1 or TRBD2 (5 bases each). TRBV6-7 is classed as an ORF, of uncertain function. This CDR3 has 14 amino acids. The CDR3 loop is CAGSYYTGAGEQYF. DNA for the CDR3: TGTGCCGGCAGTTACTACACCGGGGCCGGGGAGCAGTACTTC.

This clonotype has more than one count but fewer than ten. This chain uses TRBV25-1 with TRBJ2-7; 8 bases are a match to TRBD2. Germline CDR1 reads MGHDK; CDR2 reads SYGVNS. The ends lost 1 base at V and 4 bases at J; junction bases unmatched: 3. This CDR3 is built from 14 residues. CDR3 bases: TGTGCCAGCAGTGAATTAGGGACTAGTTACGAGCAGTACTTC. Protein sequence: CASSELGTSYEQYF.

The sample holds a few counts of this clonotype. This sequence joins TRBV29-1 and TRBJ1-1, with D possibly TRBD1 on 5 matching bases. Trimming pared 5 bases from V and 1 base from J, leaving 11 bases between. This CDR3 region has 13 residues. Germline CDR1 reads SQVTM; CDR2 reads ANQGSEA. The CDR3 reads CSVNQGGNTEAFF. The CDR3, as DNA: TGCAGCGTTAACCAGGGCGGGAACACTGAAGCTTTCTTT.

The gene calls are TRBV7-2 and TRBJ2-5; D may be TRBD1 (5 bases). CDR3 size: 15 residues. V lost 1 base to trimming and J lost 2 bases, with 11 bases between them. Germline-derived CDR1 and CDR2 are SGHTA and FQGNSA. The CDR3 bases are TGTGCCAGCAGCTTAGTATCCAGGGCTCAAGAGACCCAGTACTTC. It translates to CASSLVSRAQETQYF.

The genes are TRBV13 and TRBJ1-2; TRBD1 matches 9 bases. The CDR3 totals 14 residues. Germline V gene data show CDR1 as PRHDT and CDR2 as FYEKMQ (reference sequence). Trimming at V came to 2 bases and at J to 8 bases, leaving 6 bases not matched to a gene. The CDR3 DNA sequence: TGTGCCAGCAGCTTAATGGGACAGGGAAGCGGCTACACCTTC. Its translation: CASSLMGQGSGYTF.

This clonotype has a handful of counts. The chain employs TRBV6-5 and TRBJ1-2; no clear D gene. V lost 5 bases, J lost 11 bases, and 15 bases lay in between. Germline V gene data show CDR1 as MNHEY and CDR2 as SVGAGI. The CDR3 covers 12 residues. This chain's CDR3 is CASSNPAAGYTF. The CDR3 DNA reads TGTGCCAGCAGTAATCCTGCAGCCGGTTACACCTTC.

Details on this clonotype: Germline is not matched at one junction end, which may reflect a read error. This chain links TRBV4-3 with TRBJ2-5, with D unclear. Germline CDR1 LGHNA, CDR2 YSLEER. The CDR3 spans 18 residues. As DNA, the CDR3 is TGCGCCAGCAGCCAAGTGATCAGAACGGAATGGTACCAGGAGACCCAGTACTTC. Translated, it gives CASSQVIRTEWYQETQYF.

The rearrangement uses TRBV29-1 and TRBJ1-2, with 7 bases fitting TRBD1. Germline trimming cut 4 bases from V and 8 bases from J; bases unmatched to any gene: 16. Germline V lookup: CDR1 SQVTM, CDR2 ANQGSEA. This CDR3 has 15 amino acids. CDR3 residues: CSVVQGGGASRGYTF. CDR3 nucleotides: TGCAGCGTTGTACAAGGAGGGGGCGCGAGTAGAGGCTACACCTTC.

This clonotype was recorded a few times. V gene TRBV6-1 combines with J gene TRBJ1-2; 8 bases match TRBD1. The J segment lost 8 bases and the V segment lost 4 bases, leaving 12 bases of the junction unmatched. The CDR3 runs 15 residues. Germline V CDR1 and CDR2: MNHNS, SASEGT. The CDR3 sequence is CASSGETGAFGGYTF. CDR3 DNA: TGTGCCAGCAGTGGGGAGACAGGGGCGTTTGGAGGCTACACCTTC.

The rearrangement uses TRBV5-6 and TRBJ1-1, with TRBD1 identical over 7 bases. Germline V gene lookup returns CDR1 SGHDT and CDR2 YYEEEE. V was pared by 4 bases and J by 8 bases, with 11 bases of the junction left unmatched. This CDR3 has 14 amino acids. This CDR3 is CASSPPNRGPEAFF. The CDR3 bases are TGTGCCAGCAGCCCTCCGAACAGGGGACCAGAAGCTTTCTTT.

This clonotype showed up just a few times. The chain uses TRBV20-1 and TRBJ2-4; D unresolved. V shed 3 bases and J shed 1 base, with 19 bases lying between them. CDR1 DFQATT and CDR2 SNEGSKA come from the germline V gene (reference sequence). The CDR3 has 17 amino acids. The CDR3 coding sequence is TGCAGTGCTAGTTCCCAGCCCGGTTCCTGGGCCAAAAACATTCAGTACTTC. The encoded protein is CSASSQPGSWAKNIQYF.

V and J are TRBV7-3 and TRBJ2-2; 8 bases are shared with TRBD2. Germline values: CDR1 SGHTA, CDR2 FQGTGA. V shed 1 base and J 3 bases; nucleotides not matched to a gene: 4. There are 16 residues in the CDR3. CDR3 amino acids: CASSLNGGAYTGELFF. The CDR3 region has the DNA TGTGCCAGCAGCTTAAACGGGGGGGCCTACACCGGGGAGCTGTTTTTT.

The chain links TRBV28 to TRBJ2-7, with a tentative D call TRBD1 (5 bases). The CDR3 is 15 residues long. V lost 3 bases to trimming and J lost 4 bases, with 16 bases between them. Germline CDR1 reads MDHEN; CDR2 reads SYDVKM. CDR3 DNA: TGTGCCAGCAGTTTGGAAGGTTCCCAGGGTTACGAGCAGTACTTC. Residues: CASSLEGSQGYEQYF.